One sample yielded the 6 T cell receptor beta chains listed below, sequenced in a study of blood T cell dynamics during melanoma immunotherapy. The table came from immunoSEQ multiplex PCR; TCRdb's copy has only in-frame clones and leaves some out. Of some 20,000 clones in the sample, about 85% are singletons; the top ten hold roughly 7.1%. The time point denotes: week 3, after first cycle of checkpoint inhibitor. Sample: blood, taken from a patient treated with checkpoint blockade. These TCRs come from a human donor with melanoma.

The chain employs TRBV6-1 and TRBJ2-3, with D perhaps assigned TRBD1 or TRBD2 (6 bases each). V lost 3 bases, J lost 6 bases, and 19 bases lay in between. Germline CDR1 is MNHNS and CDR2 is SASEGT. The CDR3 loop spans 16 amino acids. The CDR3 protein is CASSESGWGARDTQYF. CDR3 sequence (DNA): TGTGCCAGCAGTGAGTCGGGATGGGGGGCTCGGGATACGCAGTATTTT.

The chain links TRBV23-1 to TRBJ2-1; D is unresolved. TRBV23-1 is flagged as an ORF with uncertain function. The CDR3 is 17 residues long. V was cut by 5 bases and J by 5 bases, with 22 bases left in between. CDR3 nucleotide sequence: TGCGCCAGCAGTGGTTTAAGTATGCCGCATCTAAACAATGAGCAGTTCTTC. It encodes CASSGLSMPHLNNEQFF.

The CDR3 DNA sequence: TGTGCCAGCAGCGTATCCCCGGCAGGTTACGAGCAGTACTTC. Encoded protein: CASSVSPAGYEQYF. The chain joins TRBV9 to TRBJ2-7; D gene ambiguous. CDR3 length: 14 residues. The germline V gene encodes CDR1 SGDLS and CDR2 YYNGEE. The ends were cut back, 1 base at V and 4 bases at J, with 12 bases in the middle.

The chain recombines TRBV9 with TRBJ2-1; TRBD2 matches at 11 bases. This CDR3 is built from 16 residues. Germline CDR1 is SGDLS and CDR2 is YYNGEE. Unmatched junction bases numbered 12, after V lost 7 bases and J lost 6 bases. DNA of the CDR3: TGTGCCAGCTCCCCTAGCGGGACTAGCGGCTTCAATGAGCAGTTCTTC. Translated: CASSPSGTSGFNEQFF. Variable domain in full (rest from reference TRBV9 and TRBJ2-1): DSGVTQTPKHLITATGQRVTLRCSPRSGDLSVYWYQQSLDQGLQFLIQYYNGEERAKGNILERFSAQQFPDLHSELNLSSLELGDSALYFCASSPSGTSGFNEQFFGPGTRLTVL.

This chain uses TRBV5-4 with TRBJ2-3; no firm D call. Germline assignment: CDR1 SGHNT and CDR2 YYREEE (reference sequence). Deletions cut 5 bases from V and 4 bases from J, with 14 bases between. This CDR3 region has 14 residues. The CDR3 loop reads CASRLNPSADTQYF. CDR3 nucleotides: TGTGCCAGCAGACTTAACCCCAGCGCAGATACGCAGTATTTT. The full variable domain, its missing parts supplied by reference TRBV5-4 and TRBJ2-3, is ETGVTQSPTHLIKTRGQQVTLRCSSQSGHNTVSWYQQALGQGPQFIFQYYREEENGRGNFPPRFSGLQFPNYSSELNVNALELDDSALYLCASRLNPSADTQYFGPGTRLTVL.

DNA of the CDR3: TGTGCCAGCAGCTTAGCTGCGCAGGCGAACACCGGGGAGCTGTTTTTT. The encoded protein is CASSLAAQANTGELFF. V gene TRBV7-2 combines with J gene TRBJ2-2; D gene unclear. The CDR3 spans 16 residues. CDR1 is SGHTA and CDR2 is FQGNSA in the germline V gene. V was clipped by 0 bases and J by 0 bases, with 8 bases between them.